One sample yielded the 18 T cell receptor beta chains listed below, sequenced in a study of T cells after yellow fever vaccination. TCRdb processed the 5' RACE reads anew with MiXCR; each CDR3 protein has one entry. The data hold about 220,000 distinct CDR3 sequences, with approximately 3% observed a single time. Sequenced material: CD4+ T cells sorted from PBMCs, taken 10 days after the yellow fever booster vaccination. These receptors came from a man between 18 and 35 years old who received the YFV17D yellow fever vaccine.

This clonotype was detected a few times. This sequence joins TRBV20-1 and TRBJ2-3, with TRBD2 identical over 10 bases. CDR1 DFQATT and CDR2 SNEGSKA come from the germline V gene (reference sequence). The CDR3 spans 16 residues. With 0 bases clipped from V and 4 bases from J, the junction kept 7 bases outside the gene matches. The chain's CDR3 is CSARDYASGGADTQYF. CDR3 coding DNA: TGCAGTGCTAGAGATTATGCTAGCGGGGGTGCAGATACGCAGTATTTT.

The sample holds a few counts of this clonotype. The rearrangement uses TRBV24-1 and TRBJ2-6, with D possibly being TRBD2 (5 bases). The CDR3 is 17 amino acids. With 2 bases removed from V and 4 bases from J, the gap between germline ends came to 14 bases. The germline gives CDR1 KGHDR, CDR2 SFDVKD. In DNA form, the CDR3 reads TGTGCCACCAGTGATTCCGGAGTAGCGATGGGGGCCAACGTCCTGACTTTC. Its protein is CATSDSGVAMGANVLTF.

The sample holds many counts of this clonotype. V and J are TRBV10-2 and TRBJ2-7, with no clear D. The V gene lost 7 bases and the J gene lost 2 bases, with 12 bases spanning the gap. The CDR3 has 13 amino acids. CDR1 and CDR2 from the germline V gene are WSHSY and SAAADI. The CDR3 DNA is TGCGCCAGCAATCGCGGAATAGCCTACGAGCAGTACTTC. Amino acid sequence: CASNRGIAYEQYF.

This chain connects TRBV30 to TRBJ2-3; D not resolved. This CDR3 has 13 amino acids. The V gene's germline CDR1 is GTSNPN and CDR2 SVGIG (reference sequence). The germline V and J ends were trimmed by 5 bases and 3 bases, with 12 bases remaining between them. The CDR3 sequence is CAWPLERTDTQYF. The CDR3, as DNA: TGTGCCTGGCCGTTGGAGAGGACAGATACGCAGTATTTT. Together with reference TRBV30 and TRBJ2-3, the CDR3 gives the full variable domain: SQTIHQWPATLVQPVGSPLSLECTVEGTSNPNLYWYRQAAGRGLQLLFYSVGIGQISSEVPQNLSASRPQDRQFILSSKKLLLSDSGFYLCAWPLERTDTQYFGPGTRLTVL.

This clonotype was detected only a few times. The chain couples TRBV4-2 to TRBJ1-5, with 11 bases fitting TRBD1. J lost 3 bases, V lost 0 bases, and 7 bases had no gene match. The CDR3 totals 18 residues. Germline CDR1 reads LGHNA; CDR2 reads YNFKEQ. The DNA for the CDR3 is TGTGCCAGCAGCCAAGATCCGGGACAGGGGGGAATCAATCAGCCCCAGCATTTT. The encoded protein is CASSQDPGQGGINQPQHF.

V gene TRBV20-1 combines with J gene TRBJ1-5; no reliable D call. The CDR3 has 13 amino acids. Trimming took 4 bases from V and 2 from J, leaving 9 bases between them. Germline loops: CDR1 DFQATT, CDR2 SNEGSKA (reference sequence). CDR3 in amino acids: CSAIDRGNQPQHF. In DNA, the CDR3 is TGCAGTGCTATCGATCGCGGCAATCAGCCCCAGCATTTT.

This clonotype has just a few counts. CDR3 DNA sequence: TGTGCCAGCAGCTTAGGTACAGCAGGTAGTGGCTACACCTTC. This codes for CASSLGTAGSGYTF. The chain carries TRBV7-2 and TRBJ1-2, with unresolved D. The CDR3 length is 14 residues. Germline loops: CDR1 SGHTA, CDR2 FQGNSA. V lost 1 base and J 7 bases, leaving 13 bases between the germline ends.

This clonotype has ten or more counts. The CDR3 is CASSFAMDSQSSYNSPLHF. CDR3 sequence (DNA): TGCGCCAGCAGCTTCGCCATGGACAGCCAGAGCTCCTATAATTCACCCCTCCACTTT. The chain joins TRBV5-1 to TRBJ1-6; tentative D call: TRBD1 (6 bases). The V gene lost 2 bases and the J gene lost 0 bases, with 18 bases spanning the gap. CDR1 is SGHRS, CDR2 YFSETQ, per germline. There are 19 residues in the CDR3.

This clonotype was counted between two and nine times. It is unclear where the CDR3 begins or ends on the DNA, so no DNA is shown, and the CDR3 is as TCRdb lists it. This chain links TRBV20-1 with TRBJ1-2; TRBD1, the D gene given by the table, was not confirmed from the DNA. Per germline, CDR1 DFQATT and CDR2 SNEGSKA (reference sequence). 15 amino acids form the CDR3, both terminal residues included. CDR3 loop: CSAHRVGQGASGDTF.

This clonotype showed up just a few times. The chain is built from TRBV7-9 and TRBJ2-5, with D possibly matching TRBD2 (6 bases). This CDR3 is 15 amino acids long. Germline CDR1 and CDR2: SEHNR and FQNEAQ (reference sequence). V was trimmed by 3 bases and J by 5 bases, leaving 16 bases between them. The CDR3, as DNA: TGTGCCAGCAGCTTCGGGACTCATCGAAGGGAGACCCAGTACTTC. Translating it yields CASSFGTHRRETQYF. Variable domain in full (rest from reference TRBV7-9 and TRBJ2-5): DTGVSQNPRHKITKRGQNVTFRCDPISEHNRLYWYRQTLGQGPEFLTYFQNEAQLEKSRLLSDRFSAERPKGSFSTLEIQRTEQGDSAMYLCASSFGTHRRETQYFGPGTRLLVL.

This chain links TRBV7-8 with TRBJ1-2; 8 bases are shared with TRBD1. CDR1 is SGHVS, CDR2 FQNEAQ, per germline. The J segment lost 5 bases and the V segment lost 5 bases, leaving 13 bases of the junction unmatched. This CDR3 is built from 16 residues. Written as DNA, the CDR3 is TGTGCCAGCAGCCCGACAGGGGCCTCAACCCCTTATGGCTACACCTTC. The encoded protein is CASSPTGASTPYGYTF. The full variable domain, its missing parts supplied by reference TRBV7-8 and TRBJ1-2, is GAGVSQSPRYKVAKRGQDVALRCDPISGHVSLFWYQQALGQGPEFLTYFQNEAQLDKSGLPSDRFFAERPEGSVSTLKIQRTQQEDSAVYLCASSPTGASTPYGYTFGSGTRLTVV.

This clonotype turned up a few times. This rearrangement joins TRBV20-1 to TRBJ1-5; perhaps TRBD1 as D (5 bases). CDR3 size: 11 residues. Between the trimmed V and J ends, which lost 5 bases and 7 bases, there was a span of 9 bases. The V gene's germline CDR1 is DFQATT and CDR2 SNEGSKA (reference sequence). The chain's CDR3 is CSAGWGQPQHF. The CDR3 DNA follows: TGCAGTGCTGGGTGGGGGCAGCCCCAGCATTTT.

This clonotype showed up many times. The gene calls are TRBV4-3 and TRBJ2-1; TRBD2 is a possible D gene (6 bases). The CDR3 consists of 18 residues. V was trimmed by 0 bases and J by 3 bases, leaving 18 bases between them. Germline CDR1 LGHNA, CDR2 YSLEER. The CDR3 reads CASSQDRGEWAGYNEQFF. The CDR3 nucleotides read TGCGCCAGCAGCCAAGATCGCGGGGAATGGGCCGGCTACAATGAGCAGTTCTTC.

This chain uses TRBV9 with TRBJ2-2, with D perhaps matching TRBD2 (5 bases). This CDR3 has 17 residues. From germline, CDR1 is SGDLS and CDR2 YYNGEE. V lost 0 bases and J 1 base, leaving 13 bases between the germline ends. The DNA for the CDR3 is TGTGCCAGCAGCGTAGCGGGGTCCTTCCTGAACACCGGGGAGCTGTTTTTT. Amino acid sequence: CASSVAGSFLNTGELFF.

The rearrangement links TRBV9 to TRBJ2-5; 10 bases fit TRBD1. Germline V lookup: CDR1 SGDLS, CDR2 YYNGEE. V lost 2 bases to trimming and J lost 5 bases; unmatched junction nucleotides: 6. The CDR3 runs to 15 residues. This chain's CDR3 is CASSVGTGEGETQYF. The CDR3 coding sequence is TGTGCCAGCAGCGTGGGGACAGGGGAGGGTGAGACCCAGTACTTC.

This clonotype occurred many times. The chain recombines TRBV6-6 with TRBJ2-5; perhaps TRBD2 as D (6 bases). Trimming took 6 bases from V and 2 from J, leaving 13 bases between them. Looked up from germline, CDR1 is MNHNY and CDR2 is SVGAGI (reference sequence). CDR3 length equals 14 residues. The CDR3 DNA reads TGTGCCAGCAGCCCAGATGGGGGGCAAGAGACCCAGTACTTC. It is translated as CASSPDGGQETQYF.

This chain connects TRBV6-6 to TRBJ1-1; D not resolved. The V gene lost 2 bases and the J gene lost 8 bases, with 12 bases spanning the gap. Per the germline V gene, CDR1 is MNHNY and CDR2 is SVGAGI (reference sequence). CDR3 length: 13 residues. For the CDR3, the DNA is TGTGCCAGCAGTTACACTACACGGACCGAAGCTTTCTTT. It codes for CASSYTTRTEAFF.

This clonotype was picked up many times. The chain is built from TRBV4-1 and TRBJ1-1; possibly TRBD1 for D (5 bases). The germline CDR1 and CDR2 sequences are MGHRA and YSYEKL. Trimming cost V 0 bases and J 0 bases, with 14 bases left between them. The CDR3 has 17 amino acids. The CDR3 bases are TGCGCCAGCAGCCAAGAGGAGGGCAGGGCCATGAACACTGAAGCTTTCTTT. Protein product: CASSQEEGRAMNTEAFF.